What follows are 18 T cell receptor beta chains derived from one specimen sequenced in a study of regulatory T cells in long-lasting Graves disease. Building the TCR beta libraries relied on iRepertoire HTBI primers, and CDR3 regions underwent Arm-PCR. In TCRdb, the multiplex PCR reads were re-called with MiXCR into one record per CDR3 protein. This sample yields roughly 500,000 distinct CDR3 sequences, of which around 13% are seen a single time; around 9.3% belongs to the top ten. The time point: newly diagnosed GD, antithyroid drugs for less than 3 months. Extracted RNA from PBMCs served as the source of the TCR library. The sample was also linked to a second study, of T cells in Graves' hyperthyroidism and ophthalmopathy.

The sample consisted of peripheral blood mononuclear cells (PBMCs), taken at new diagnosis, from a patient treated with antithyroid drugs. These TCRs come from a woman under 40 with Graves disease.

This clonotype appeared many times. This chain uses TRBV4-1 with TRBJ2-6; 11 bases align to TRBD2. Germline CDR1 reads MGHRA; CDR2 reads YSYEKL. CDR3 length: 16 amino acids. V shed 5 bases, J shed 0 bases, and the junction held 0 bases outside the gene matches. The CDR3 here is CASSGTSGSGANVLTF. As DNA, the CDR3 is TGCGCCAGCAGCGGGACTAGCGGCTCTGGGGCCAACGTCCTGACTTTC.

This clonotype was counted at least ten times. This chain connects TRBV19 to TRBJ2-7; maybe TRBD2 (6 bases). This CDR3 has 15 amino acids. Germline CDR1 and CDR2: LNHDA and SQIVND (reference sequence). V shed 2 bases and J shed 2 bases, with 13 bases lying between them. The DNA of the CDR3 is TGTGCCAGTAGTATAAATGCGGGATTAACCTACGAGCAGTACTTC. This translates into CASSINAGLTYEQYF.

The chain uses TRBV2 and TRBJ2-7, with D perhaps matching TRBD1 (6 bases). The V gene lost 4 bases and the J gene lost 0 bases, with 10 bases spanning the gap. Germline assignment: CDR1 SNHLY and CDR2 FYNNEI. CDR3 length equals 14 residues. CDR3 sequence (DNA): TGTGCCAGCAGTGTAGACAGGTTCTCCTACGAGCAGTACTTC. It translates to CASSVDRFSYEQYF.

This clonotype was seen a handful of times. This chain connects TRBV4-2 to TRBJ2-7; TRBD2 might be the D (5 bases). Trimming removed 0 bases at V and 5 bases at J, with 20 bases between. The germline V gene has CDR1 LGHNA and CDR2 YNFKEQ. The CDR3 is 17 residues long. CDR3 loop: CASSQDLGEIRIHEQYF. In nucleotides, the CDR3 is TGTGCCAGCAGCCAAGACCTCGGGGAGATCCGAATTCACGAGCAGTACTTC.

This clonotype was picked up many times. One end of the junction fails to match germline, which may point to a read error. The rearrangement uses TRBV5-1 and TRBJ2-1; D assignment may be TRBD1 or TRBD2 (5 bases each). CDR1 is SGHRS and CDR2 is YFSETQ in the germline V gene. CDR3 length: 13 residues. The CDR3 DNA is TGTGCCAGCAGCCGGGGAAGGGGCAATGAGCAGTTCTTC. This translates into CASSRGRGNEQFF.

This clonotype came up many times. V gene TRBV30 combines with J gene TRBJ1-2; D gene unclear. V lost 0 bases, J lost 0 bases, and 11 bases lay in between. Looked up from germline, CDR1 is GTSNPN and CDR2 is SVGIG (reference sequence). There are 15 residues in the CDR3. CDR3: CAWSVMGRANYGYTF. The CDR3 DNA follows: TGTGCCTGGAGTGTAATGGGGAGAGCTAACTATGGCTACACCTTC. The full variable domain, completed using reference TRBV30 and TRBJ1-2, is SQTIHQWPATLVQPVGSPLSLECTVEGTSNPNLYWYRQAAGRGLQLLFYSVGIGQISSEVPQNLSASRPQDRQFILSSKKLLLSDSGFYLCAWSVMGRANYGYTFGSGTRLTVV.

The chain recombines TRBV6-1 with TRBJ1-5; D not certain. This CDR3 is built from 12 residues. Germline CDR1 MNHNS, CDR2 SASEGT. Trimming shortened V by 7 bases and J by 3 bases, and 7 bases separated the two germline ends. The CDR3 DNA reads TGTGCCAGCAAACCCCTCAATCAGCCCCAGCATTTT. It encodes CASKPLNQPQHF.

There are many counts of this clonotype. The chain recombines TRBV20-1 with TRBJ1-1; D is unclear. Germline-derived CDR1 and CDR2 are DFQATT and SNEGSKA (reference sequence). There are 15 residues in the CDR3. Deletions cut 1 base from V and 4 bases from J, with 16 bases between. The CDR3 nucleotides are TGCAGTGCTAGAGGTAGCAAGGCTGGGGTCACTGAAGCTTTCTTT. This encodes CSARGSKAGVTEAFF.

This clonotype was detected ten times or more. The CDR3 DNA follows: TGTGCCAGCAGGGTATGGACTAGCGGGGAAGAGACCCAGTACTTC. This sequence encodes CASRVWTSGEETQYF. The chain carries TRBV2 and TRBJ2-5, with 12 bases that match TRBD2. The germline V gene has CDR1 SNHLY and CDR2 FYNNEI. The CDR3 runs to 15 residues. Trimming removed 6 bases from V and 3 bases from J; junction bases left unmatched: 5.

This clonotype was seen ten or more times. The V call is TRBV18, the J call TRBJ1-2; D unresolved. V lost 2 bases and J 4 bases, leaving 14 bases between the germline ends. Looked up from germline, CDR1 is KGHSH and CDR2 is LQKENI. The CDR3 is 15 amino acids. This chain's CDR3 is CASSPERPDGYGYTF. In DNA form, the CDR3 reads TGTGCCAGCTCACCAGAAAGGCCCGACGGCTATGGCTACACCTTC.

In its sample, this clonotype was seen many times. V is TRBV9 and J is TRBJ2-3; no clear D. This CDR3 comprises 10 residues. V was shortened by 2 bases and J by 8 bases, with 3 bases between the two germline ends. Per germline, CDR1 SGDLS and CDR2 YYNGEE. The DNA for the CDR3 is TGTGCCAGCAGCGTCGGTACGCAGTATTTT. It yields the protein CASSVGTQYF.

This clonotype was seen ten or more times. CDR3 nucleotides: TGTGCCAGCAGCGTAGACAGGACTATGAACACTGAAGCTTTCTTT. This sequence encodes CASSVDRTMNTEAFF. The V call is TRBV6-1, the J call TRBJ1-1, with a weak D call TRBD1 (6 bases). V lost 6 bases, J lost 0 bases, and 14 bases lay in between. Germline CDR1 and CDR2: MNHNS and SASEGT. The CDR3 spans 15 residues.

This clonotype was recorded at least ten times. The junction does not match germline at one end; this may be a read error. V is TRBV7-9 and J is TRBJ1-2, with D tentatively TRBD1 (5 bases). The CDR3 loop spans 16 amino acids. Per the germline V gene, CDR1 is SEHNR and CDR2 is FQNEAQ (reference sequence). The CDR3 sequence: CASSLLAPQGNHGYTF. CDR3 DNA sequence: TGTGCCAGCAGCTTACTCGCGCCCCAGGGTAACCATGGCTACACCTTC.

The table lists this clonotype with many counts. Being one base from a much bigger clone, this may be a read error. V usage is TRBV2 and J usage is TRBJ1-5, with D uncertain. The CDR3 spans 12 residues. The germline gives CDR1 SNHLY, CDR2 FYNNEI. Trimming left V 4 bases short and J 6 bases short, with 7 bases between. The DNA for the CDR3 is TGTGCCAGCAGTGGGGAGGCTCAGCCCCAGCATTTT. Its translation: CASSGEAQPQHF. The whole variable domain, remainder taken from reference TRBV2 and TRBJ1-5, is EPEVTQTPSHQVTQMGQEVILRCVPISNHLYFYWYRQILGQKVEFLVSFYNNEISEKSEIFDDQFSVERPDGSNFTLKIRSTKLEDSAMYFCASSGEAQPQHFGDGTRLSIL.

This clonotype has a handful of counts. The V and J genes are TRBV5-1 and TRBJ2-3, with 8 nucleotides matching TRBD2. Trimming at V came to 0 bases and at J to 0 bases, leaving 3 bases not matched to a gene. Germline values: CDR1 SGHRS, CDR2 YFSETQ. The CDR3 is 16 amino acids. DNA for the CDR3: TGCGCCAGCAGCTTGGGCTCTAGCGGGAGCACAGATACGCAGTATTTT. This codes for CASSLGSSGSTDTQYF.

This clonotype was counted at least ten times. The rearrangement uses TRBV7-2 and TRBJ2-7; tentative D call: TRBD2 (5 bases). CDR1 is SGHTA, CDR2 FQGNSA, per germline. Trimming removed 4 bases at V and 7 bases at J, with 14 bases between. The CDR3 runs 13 residues. CDR3 loop: CASSSFRVAEQYF. The CDR3 DNA reads as TGTGCCAGCAGCTCTTTCAGAGTAGCGGAGCAGTACTTC.

This clonotype has a count of ten or more. CDR3 sequence: CASSRGGDREHEQYF. Written as DNA, the CDR3 is TGTGCCAGCAGCCGCGGGGGGGACAGGGAACACGAGCAGTACTTC. This rearrangement joins TRBV28 to TRBJ2-7; D tentatively reads TRBD1 or TRBD2 (9 bases each). The CDR3 totals 15 residues. Trimming removed 6 bases from V and 5 bases from J, with 20 bases in between. CDR1 is MDHEN and CDR2 is SYDVKM in the germline V gene.

This clonotype has ten or more counts. The gene calls are TRBV28 and TRBJ2-1; D not resolved. The CDR3 extends over 12 amino acids. V lost 2 bases to trimming and J lost 9 bases, with 8 bases between them. The germline CDR1 and CDR2 sequences are MDHEN and SYDVKM. The CDR3 loop is CASSLKTGEQFF. For the CDR3, the DNA is TGTGCCAGCAGTTTAAAAACGGGTGAGCAGTTCTTC.